The rows below give T cell receptor beta chains drawn from one sample of a study of shared clonotypes between healthy human individuals. Data came from immunoSEQ multiplex PCR; TCRdb stores just in-frame clones and leaves some out. This sample yields over 2,000,000 clones, of which just under 95% are seen a single time; around 1.8% belongs to the top ten. Sequencing used naive CD8+ T cells from PBMCs. The receptors stem from a young man in good health. Some clones in this sample may be carry-over from other donors' samples. CDR3s include the opening cysteine and the closing phenylalanine or tryptophan. A D gene is named only where the DNA matches it firmly. Clone size is stated in some rows and not others, as once, few, many or a class when expanded.

clone size: .
D gene: TRBD2
V gene: TRBV15
J gene: TRBJ2-7
CDR3 DNA: TGTGCCACAACGCCTGGGACTAACGGAGACGAGCAGTACTTC
CDR3 protein: CATTPGTNGDEQYF

clone size: .
D gene: .
V gene: TRBV13
J gene: TRBJ2-3
CDR3 DNA: TGTGCCAGCAGCACCGACTACACAGATACGCAGTATTTT
CDR3 protein: CASSTDYTDTQYF

clone size: .
D gene: .
V gene: TRBV7-6
J gene: TRBJ2-3
CDR3 DNA: TGTGCCAGCAGCGTCCTTCGCTCGGGACGCACAGATACGCAGTATTTT
CDR3 protein: CASSVLRSGRTDTQYF

clone size: .
D gene: TRBD1
V gene: TRBV6-5
J gene: TRBJ2-4
CDR3 DNA: TGTGCCAGCAGACTTTCTTCGGGACAGGAGAACATTCAGTACTTC
CDR3 protein: CASRLSSGQENIQYF

clone size: .
D gene: .
V gene: TRBV9
J gene: TRBJ1-2
CDR3 DNA: TGTGCCAGCAGCTCCAATACTGGGGGGAAGAGCTATGGCTACACCTTC
CDR3 protein: CASSSNTGGKSYGYTF

clone size: .
D gene: TRBD1
V gene: TRBV9
J gene: TRBJ2-7
CDR3 DNA: TGTGCCAGCAGCGGGAGACCGGGACAGGGTATCAACGAGCAGTACTTC
CDR3 protein: CASSGRPGQGINEQYF

clone size: .
D gene: TRBD1
V gene: TRBV19
J gene: TRBJ1-4
CDR3 DNA: TGTGCCAGTAGCCGATTACGGGACAGGGCAGATAATGAAAAACTGTTTTTT
CDR3 protein: CASSRLRDRADNEKLFF

clone size: .
D gene: TRBD1
V gene: TRBV27
J gene: TRBJ1-2
CDR3 DNA: TGTGCCAGCAGCCCAGGGACAGGGGGAAACTATGGCTACACCTTC
CDR3 protein: CASSPGTGGNYGYTF

clone size: .
D gene: TRBD1
V gene: TRBV9
J gene: TRBJ2-5
CDR3 DNA: TGTGCCAGCAGCGTAGGACAGGGAGCCCAAGAGACCCAGTACTTC
CDR3 protein: CASSVGQGAQETQYF

clone size: .
D gene: TRBD2
V gene: TRBV7-6
J gene: TRBJ2-2
CDR3 DNA: TGTGCCAGCAGTTTTAGCGGGAGCGCCGGGGAGCTGTTTTTT
CDR3 protein: CASSFSGSAGELFF

clone size: .
D gene: TRBD1
V gene: TRBV14
J gene: TRBJ1-3
CDR3 DNA: TGTGCCAGCAGCCCGGACAGGGTCCAAAACACCATATATTTT
CDR3 protein: CASSPDRVQNTIYF

clone size: .
D gene: .
V gene: TRBV18
J gene: TRBJ1-1
CDR3 DNA: TGTGCCAGCTCACCCCCCCGGGGGGAAGTAGGCAACACTGAAGCTTTCTTT
CDR3 protein: CASSPPRGEVGNTEAFF

clone size: .
D gene: .
V gene: TRBV7-9
J gene: TRBJ2-1
CDR3 DNA: TGTGCCATAAGCGTCCGGGAGTTCAATGAGCAGTTCTTC
CDR3 protein: CAISVREFNEQFF

clone size: .
D gene: .
V gene: TRBV18
J gene: TRBJ2-1
CDR3 DNA: TGTGCCAGCTCACCACTCCGGCCAGAGCAAGTCAATGAGCAGTTCTTC
CDR3 protein: CASSPLRPEQVNEQFF

clone size: .
D gene: .
V gene: TRBV7-9
J gene: TRBJ2-5
CDR3 DNA: TGTGCCAGCAGCTCCGCGGTGTCGGGGCCCCAAGAGACCCAGTACTTC
CDR3 protein: CASSSAVSGPQETQYF

clone size: .
D gene: .
V gene: TRBV7-3
J gene: TRBJ2-5
CDR3 DNA: TGTGCCAGCAGCCCCCCACAGCCGGAGGGGCGGGAGACCCAGTACTTC
CDR3 protein: CASSPPQPEGRETQYF

clone size: .
D gene: TRBD1
V gene: TRBV13
J gene: TRBJ2-7
CDR3 DNA: TGTGCCAGCAGCTGGGGACAGGGGAACTACGAGCAGTACTTC
CDR3 protein: CASSWGQGNYEQYF

clone size: .
D gene: .
V gene: TRBV11-2
J gene: TRBJ2-2
CDR3 DNA: TGTGCCAGCAGGGAGGGCTCGTACACCGGGGAGCTGTTTTTT
CDR3 protein: CASREGSYTGELFF

clone size: .
D gene: .
V gene: TRBV27
J gene: TRBJ1-1
CDR3 DNA: TGTGCCAGCAGTTTGGCTCGCTTGGGGACTGAAGCTTTCTTT
CDR3 protein: CASSLARLGTEAFF

clone size: once
D gene: .
V gene: TRBV7-9
J gene: TRBJ2-7
CDR3 DNA: TGTGCCAGCAGTCCCCAGCAGGCCTACGAGCAGTACTTC
CDR3 protein: CASSPQQAYEQYF

clone size: .
D gene: TRBD1
V gene: TRBV11-2
J gene: TRBJ2-5
CDR3 DNA: TGTGCCAGCAGCTTAGTAGGACAGGGACAGTACTTC
CDR3 protein: CASSLVGQGQYF

clone size: .
D gene: TRBD1
V gene: TRBV2
J gene: TRBJ1-3
CDR3 DNA: TGTGCCAGCAGTTGGACAGGAGGAAACACCATATATTTT
CDR3 protein: CASSWTGGNTIYF